This TCR beta chain was sequenced in a study of beta chain features in type 1 diabetes. General observations from the study: Reads derived from cDNA could over-represent cells showing high TCR expression.

This clone has more than one count but fewer than ten. Its specificity is unknown. CDR1 is SQVTM and CDR2 is ANQGSEA in the germline V gene. CDR3 length: 14 amino acids. Trimming stripped 5 bases from V and 3 bases from J, with 16 bases between. Expressed TCRB transcripts were sequenced, since all the RNA that had been isolated was reverse transcribed. Generated by immunoSEQ multiplex PCR, the TCRdb table keeps only in-frame clones and is missing some. The repertoire holds under 950,000 clones, with 17% as singletons. The source material was naive CD4+ T cells from blood. The chain is built from TRBV29-1 and TRBJ1-1; a weak D match, TRBD1 (5 bases). The receptor comes from a woman aged 18-29 years in good health. CDR3 sequence (DNA): TGCAGCGTTCAGTCCTCCCCGGGGGACACTGAAGCTTTCTTT. Its protein is CSVQSSPGDTEAFF.